A selection of T cell receptor beta chains follows, all from one sample in a study of vaccination effects on CD4 cells after COVID-19. The protocol was immunoSEQ multiplex PCR, while the TCRdb copy is restricted to in-frame clones and leaves out a portion. In the table there are about 43,000 clones, roughly four fifths of which are singletons. No antigen has been identified for these receptors. Material: CD4+ T cells from PBMCs cultured with SARS-CoV-2 spike peptides, obtained before COVID-19 vaccination. The receptors were gathered from a human donor who received a COVID-19 vaccine. Both conserved end residues are part of each CDR3. Each record gives: clone size, V gene, D gene, J gene, CDR3 DNA, CDR3 protein. The D gene is left open where the match is weak. For some rows the clone size is stated as once, few or many, or as a class when expanded; others skip it.

clone_size: -; v_call: TRBV6-1; d_call: -; j_call: TRBJ1-5; cdr3_nt: TGTGCCAGCAGTGAAACGGCGCTTAACCGTCAGCCCCAGCATTTT; cdr3_aa: CASSETALNRQPQHF
clone_size: -; v_call: TRBV4-3; d_call: -; j_call: TRBJ1-5; cdr3_nt: TGCGCCAGCAGCCAAGAAGCCCCGGACTCAAATCAGCCCCAGCATTTT; cdr3_aa: CASSQEAPDSNQPQHF
clone_size: -; v_call: TRBV24-1; d_call: -; j_call: TRBJ2-1; cdr3_nt: TGTGCCACCAAGGGTCCCTACAATGAGCAGTTCTTC; cdr3_aa: CATKGPYNEQFF
clone_size: once; v_call: TRBV18; d_call: TRBD2; j_call: TRBJ2-3; cdr3_nt: TGTGCCAGCTCACCGATTTGGGGACTAGCGGGAAAAAGCACAGATACGCAGTATTTT; cdr3_aa: CASSPIWGLAGKSTDTQYF
clone_size: -; v_call: TRBV7-3; d_call: -; j_call: TRBJ2-1; cdr3_nt: TGTGCCAGCAGCTTAAGGGTGGACAATGAGCAGTTCTTC; cdr3_aa: CASSLRVDNEQFF
clone_size: once; v_call: TRBV11-2; d_call: -; j_call: TRBJ1-1; cdr3_nt: TGTGCCAGCAGTAGGTCGGCGCCTGAAGCTTTCTTT; cdr3_aa: CASSRSAPEAFF
clone_size: -; v_call: TRBV19; d_call: TRBD1; j_call: TRBJ1-2; cdr3_nt: TGTGCCAGTAGTACCGGACAGGGGCCCTATGGCTACACCTTC; cdr3_aa: CASSTGQGPYGYTF
clone_size: -; v_call: TRBV15; d_call: -; j_call: TRBJ1-1; cdr3_nt: TGTGCCACCAGCGGTTTACAAGGGGGCACTGAAGCTTTCTTT; cdr3_aa: CATSGLQGGTEAFF
clone_size: -; v_call: TRBV18; d_call: -; j_call: TRBJ1-4; cdr3_nt: TGTGCCAGCTCACCGGAGGGTAGGGGCACAACTAATGAAAAACTGTTTTTT; cdr3_aa: CASSPEGRGTTNEKLFF
clone_size: -; v_call: TRBV6-5; d_call: -; j_call: TRBJ2-3; cdr3_nt: TGTGCCAGCAGGCCCGGGGCGCAGGGTACGCAGTATTTT; cdr3_aa: CASRPGAQGTQYF
clone_size: -; v_call: TRBV7-2; d_call: TRBD1; j_call: TRBJ2-1; cdr3_nt: TGTGCCAGCAGCCCCCGGACAGGGCTCCCCTACAATGAGCAGTTCTTC; cdr3_aa: CASSPRTGLPYNEQFF
clone_size: few; v_call: TRBV2; d_call: -; j_call: TRBJ1-2; cdr3_nt: TGTGCCAGACGTGGGGGGCCGGATGGCTACACCTTC; cdr3_aa: CARRGGPDGYTF
clone_size: -; v_call: TRBV21-1; d_call: -; j_call: TRBJ1-4; cdr3_nt: TGTGCCCTATTAAAGATTGACAGCCGCCTTAATGAAAAACTGTTTTTT; cdr3_aa: CALLKIDSRLNEKLFF
clone_size: few; v_call: TRBV28; d_call: -; j_call: TRBJ1-2; cdr3_nt: TGTGCCAGCAGTCAACAGACAGGAACTAACTATGGCTACACCTTC; cdr3_aa: CASSQQTGTNYGYTF
clone_size: -; v_call: TRBV5-1; d_call: -; j_call: TRBJ2-1; cdr3_nt: TGCGCCAGCAGGAAAATGTTGACCAGCTCCTACAATGAGCAGTTCTTC; cdr3_aa: CASRKMLTSSYNEQFF
clone_size: -; v_call: TRBV5-1; d_call: TRBD1; j_call: TRBJ1-1; cdr3_nt: TGCGCCAGCAGCTTGGAGGTAGGACAGGGGGCGAAGGGAAGCACTGAAGCTTTCTTT; cdr3_aa: CASSLEVGQGAKGSTEAFF
clone_size: -; v_call: TRBV18; d_call: TRBD1; j_call: TRBJ1-5; cdr3_nt: TGTGCCAGCTCCGACGGGACAGCCCTAGATCAGCCCCAGCATTTT; cdr3_aa: CASSDGTALDQPQHF
clone_size: -; v_call: TRBV7-2; d_call: TRBD1; j_call: TRBJ1-1; cdr3_nt: TGTGCCAGCAGCCGACAGGGGAACACTGAAGCTTTCTTT; cdr3_aa: CASSRQGNTEAFF
clone_size: -; v_call: TRBV13; d_call: TRBD2; j_call: TRBJ2-1; cdr3_nt: TGTGCCAGCAGCTTTTACTCCCCGAGGGGACTAGGGGGGCGTGGGTCCTACAATGAGCAGTTCTTC; cdr3_aa: CASSFYSPRGLGGRGSYNEQFF
clone_size: -; v_call: TRBV11-2; d_call: TRBD1; j_call: TRBJ1-2; cdr3_nt: TGTGCCAGCAGCAAAAGTGGGACAGAGATATACTATGGCTACACCTTC; cdr3_aa: CASSKSGTEIYYGYTF
clone_size: -; v_call: TRBV5-5; d_call: TRBD1; j_call: TRBJ1-1; cdr3_nt: TGTGCCAGCAGCCTTATACAGGGGGCGAGGAACACTGAAGCTTTCTTT; cdr3_aa: CASSLIQGARNTEAFF
clone_size: -; v_call: TRBV6-5; d_call: TRBD1; j_call: TRBJ1-3; cdr3_nt: TGTGCCAGCAGTTATCGACAGGGGGGAAACACCATATATTTT; cdr3_aa: CASSYRQGGNTIYF
clone_size: few; v_call: TRBV5-1; d_call: TRBD1; j_call: TRBJ1-2; cdr3_nt: TGCGCCAGCAGCTTGTGGACAGGGGAAGGCTATGGCTACACCTTC; cdr3_aa: CASSLWTGEGYGYTF
clone_size: -; v_call: TRBV18; d_call: -; j_call: TRBJ1-2; cdr3_nt: TGTGCCAGCTCCGACAGGAACTATGGCTACACCTTC; cdr3_aa: CASSDRNYGYTF
clone_size: -; v_call: TRBV6-5; d_call: -; j_call: TRBJ1-4; cdr3_nt: TGTGCCAGCAGTTTGGGACCGAATAATGAAAAACTGTTTTTT; cdr3_aa: CASSLGPNNEKLFF
clone_size: -; v_call: TRBV6-6; d_call: -; j_call: TRBJ1-5; cdr3_nt: TGTGCCAGCAGTTACTTGCAGAACGGACAGCCCCAGCATTTT; cdr3_aa: CASSYLQNGQPQHF
clone_size: -; v_call: TRBV6-5; d_call: -; j_call: TRBJ1-6; cdr3_nt: TGTGCCAGCAGTTACACCAAGGGTTCACCCCTCCACTTT; cdr3_aa: CASSYTKGSPLHF
clone_size: -; v_call: TRBV5-5; d_call: TRBD2; j_call: TRBJ2-2; cdr3_nt: TGTGCCAGCAGCGCACCGGGACTAGCGGGTGGGACCGGGGAGCTGTTTTTT; cdr3_aa: CASSAPGLAGGTGELFF